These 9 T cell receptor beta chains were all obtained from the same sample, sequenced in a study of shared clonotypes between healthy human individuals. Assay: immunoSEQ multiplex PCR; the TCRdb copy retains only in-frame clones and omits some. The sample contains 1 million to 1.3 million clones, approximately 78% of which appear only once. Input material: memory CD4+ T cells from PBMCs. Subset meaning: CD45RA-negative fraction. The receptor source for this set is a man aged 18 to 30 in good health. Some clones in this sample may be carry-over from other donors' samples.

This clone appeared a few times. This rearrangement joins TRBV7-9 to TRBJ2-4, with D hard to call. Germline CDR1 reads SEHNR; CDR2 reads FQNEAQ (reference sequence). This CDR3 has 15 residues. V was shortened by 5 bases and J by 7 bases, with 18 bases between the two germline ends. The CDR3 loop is CASSPAARGMNIQYF. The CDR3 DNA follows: TGTGCCAGCAGCCCCGCGGCTCGTGGGATGAACATTCAGTACTTC.

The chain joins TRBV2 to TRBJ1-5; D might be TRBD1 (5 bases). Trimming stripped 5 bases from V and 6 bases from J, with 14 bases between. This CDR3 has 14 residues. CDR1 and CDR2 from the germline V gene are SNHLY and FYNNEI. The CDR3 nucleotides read TGTGCCAGCAGTTCTCAGGGTGGTGGTCAGCCCCAGCATTTT. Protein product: CASSSQGGGQPQHF.

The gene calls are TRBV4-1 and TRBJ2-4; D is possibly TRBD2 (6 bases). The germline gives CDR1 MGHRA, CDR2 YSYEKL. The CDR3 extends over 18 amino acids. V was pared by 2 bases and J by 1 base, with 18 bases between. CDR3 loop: CASSQIGKTLAAKNIQYF. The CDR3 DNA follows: TGCGCCAGCAGCCAAATTGGGAAGACGCTAGCGGCCAAAAACATTCAGTACTTC.

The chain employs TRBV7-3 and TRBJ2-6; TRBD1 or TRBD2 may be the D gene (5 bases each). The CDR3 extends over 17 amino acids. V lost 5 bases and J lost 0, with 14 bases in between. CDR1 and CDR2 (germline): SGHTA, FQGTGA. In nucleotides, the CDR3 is TGTGCCAGCAGCCCCGATTCGGGACGCTCTGGGGCCAACGTCCTGACTTTC. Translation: CASSPDSGRSGANVLTF.

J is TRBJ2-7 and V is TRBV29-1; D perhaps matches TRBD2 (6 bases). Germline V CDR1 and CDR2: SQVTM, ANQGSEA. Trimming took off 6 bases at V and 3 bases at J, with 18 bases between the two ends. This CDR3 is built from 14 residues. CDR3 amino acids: CSVAISSVGYEQYF. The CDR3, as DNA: TGCAGCGTAGCGATCTCTAGCGTGGGCTACGAGCAGTACTTC.

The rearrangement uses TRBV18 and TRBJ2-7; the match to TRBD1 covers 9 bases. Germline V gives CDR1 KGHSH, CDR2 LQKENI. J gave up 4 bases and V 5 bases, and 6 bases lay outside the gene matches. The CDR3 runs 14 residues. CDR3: CASSETGGRYEQYF. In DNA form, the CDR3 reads TGTGCCAGCTCAGAAACAGGGGGCCGATACGAGCAGTACTTC.

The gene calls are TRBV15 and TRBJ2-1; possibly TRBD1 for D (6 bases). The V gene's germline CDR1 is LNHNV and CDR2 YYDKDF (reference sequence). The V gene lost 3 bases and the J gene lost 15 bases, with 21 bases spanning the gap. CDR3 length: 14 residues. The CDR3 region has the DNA TGTGCCACCAGCAGTCAAAGGGGACACGGGGTACGGTTCTTC. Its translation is CATSSQRGHGVRFF.

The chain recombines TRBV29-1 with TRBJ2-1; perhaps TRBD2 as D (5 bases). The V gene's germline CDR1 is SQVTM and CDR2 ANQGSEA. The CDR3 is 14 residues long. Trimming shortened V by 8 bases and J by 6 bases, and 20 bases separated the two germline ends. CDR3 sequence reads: CSSADPWASNEQFF. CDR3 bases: TGCAGCTCAGCGGACCCCTGGGCCTCCAATGAGCAGTTCTTC.

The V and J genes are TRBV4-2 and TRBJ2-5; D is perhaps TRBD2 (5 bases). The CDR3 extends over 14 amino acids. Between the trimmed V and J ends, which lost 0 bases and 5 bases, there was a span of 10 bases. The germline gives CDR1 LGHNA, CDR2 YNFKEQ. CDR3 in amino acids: CASSQDPSLETQYF. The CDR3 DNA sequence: TGTGCCAGCAGCCAAGACCCTAGCTTGGAGACCCAGTACTTC.